This TCR beta chain was observed in a study of cytomegalovirus exposure and HLA in healthy donors. The germline CDR1 and CDR2 sequences are KGHSH and LQKENI. Trimming took off 3 bases at V and 3 bases at J, with 9 bases between the two ends. The CDR3 is 13 amino acids. Concerning this clone: Antigen: not known.

Overall study findings and caveats: One later analysis, an examination of the roughly 130 validation repertoires, found that first-cohort TCR clusters tended to co-occur in them. Reports showed the classifier diagnosing cytomegalovirus status with high specificity and sensitivity.

Profiled with immunoSEQ multiplex PCR; TCRdb holds only in-frame clones, not every one. The repertoire has roughly 250,000 clones, around nine tenths of them found once; the top ten carry 2.6%. This receptor was identified in a man between 18 and 35 years old in good health and CMV-seronegative. V gene TRBV18 combines with J gene TRBJ2-7; D remains ambiguous. What was sequenced was PBMCs. This chain's CDR3 is CASSPAVHYEQYF. In nucleotides, the CDR3 is TGTGCCAGCTCACCGGCGGTTCACTACGAGCAGTACTTC.